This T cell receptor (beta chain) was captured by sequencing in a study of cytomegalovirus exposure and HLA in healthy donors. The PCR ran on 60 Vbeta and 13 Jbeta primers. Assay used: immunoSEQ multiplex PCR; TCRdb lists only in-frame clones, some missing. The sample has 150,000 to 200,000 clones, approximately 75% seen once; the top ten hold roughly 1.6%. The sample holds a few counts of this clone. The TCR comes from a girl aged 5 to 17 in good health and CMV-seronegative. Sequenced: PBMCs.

The CDR3 loop reads CASSFQGTANEKLFF. In nucleotides, the CDR3 is TGTGCCAGCAGCTTTCAAGGGACAGCAAATGAAAAACTGTTTTTT. This chain uses TRBV5-6 with TRBJ1-4; TRBD1 agrees at 7 bases. The length of the CDR3 is 15 residues. Looked up from germline, CDR1 is SGHDT and CDR2 is YYEEEE. V trimming: 2 bases; J trimming: 5 bases; junction bases outside the gene matches: 6.